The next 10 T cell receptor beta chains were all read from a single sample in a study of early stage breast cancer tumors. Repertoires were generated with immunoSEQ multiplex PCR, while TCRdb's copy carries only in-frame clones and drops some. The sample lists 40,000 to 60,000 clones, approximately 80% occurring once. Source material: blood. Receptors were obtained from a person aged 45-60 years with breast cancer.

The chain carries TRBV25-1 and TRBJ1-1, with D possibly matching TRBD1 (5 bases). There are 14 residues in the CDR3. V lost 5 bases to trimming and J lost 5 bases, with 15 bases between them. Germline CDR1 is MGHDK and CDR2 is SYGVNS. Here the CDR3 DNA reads TGTGCCAGCAGTCCCCAGGGTATTATTACTGAAGCTTTCTTT. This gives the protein CASSPQGIITEAFF.

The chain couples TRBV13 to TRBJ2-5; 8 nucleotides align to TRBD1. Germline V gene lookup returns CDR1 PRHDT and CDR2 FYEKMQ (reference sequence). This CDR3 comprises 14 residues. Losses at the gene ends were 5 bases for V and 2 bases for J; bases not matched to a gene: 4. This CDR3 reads CASSPTGGQETQYF. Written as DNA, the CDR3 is TGTGCCAGCAGCCCTACAGGGGGTCAAGAGACCCAGTACTTC. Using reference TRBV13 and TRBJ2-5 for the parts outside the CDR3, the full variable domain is AAGVIQSPRHLIKEKRETATLKCYPIPRHDTVYWYQQGPGQDPQFLISFYEKMQSDKGSIPDRFSAQQFSDYHSELNMSSLELGDSALYFCASSPTGGQETQYFGPGTRLLVL.

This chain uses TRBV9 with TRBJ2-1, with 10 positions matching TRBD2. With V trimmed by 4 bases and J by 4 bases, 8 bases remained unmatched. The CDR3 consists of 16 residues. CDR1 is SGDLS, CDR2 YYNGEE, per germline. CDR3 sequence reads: CASSPRTSGKYNEQFF. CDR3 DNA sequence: TGTGCCAGCAGCCCACGGACTAGCGGAAAGTACAATGAGCAGTTCTTC.

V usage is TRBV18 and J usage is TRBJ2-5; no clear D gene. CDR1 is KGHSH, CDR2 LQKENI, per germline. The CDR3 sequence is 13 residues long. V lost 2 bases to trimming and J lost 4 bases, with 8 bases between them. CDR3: CASSPGSVETQYF. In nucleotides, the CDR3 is TGTGCCAGCTCACCAGGCTCCGTAGAGACCCAGTACTTC.

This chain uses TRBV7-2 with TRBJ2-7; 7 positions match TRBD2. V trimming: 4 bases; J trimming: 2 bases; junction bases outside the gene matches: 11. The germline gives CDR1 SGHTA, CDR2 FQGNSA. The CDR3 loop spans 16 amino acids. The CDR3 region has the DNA TGTGCCAGCAGCTCCCGGGGACTACGCCAGCCCTACGAGCAGTACTTC. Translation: CASSSRGLRQPYEQYF.

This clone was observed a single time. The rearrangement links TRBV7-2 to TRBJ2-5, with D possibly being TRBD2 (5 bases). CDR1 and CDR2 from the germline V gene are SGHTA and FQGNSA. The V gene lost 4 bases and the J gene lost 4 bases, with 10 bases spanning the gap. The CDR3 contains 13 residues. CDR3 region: CASSSDWRETQYF. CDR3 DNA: TGTGCCAGCAGCTCGGACTGGCGAGAGACCCAGTACTTC. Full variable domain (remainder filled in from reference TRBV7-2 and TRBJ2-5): GAGVSQSPSNKVTEKGKDVELRCDPISGHTALYWYRQSLGQGLEFLIYFQGNSAPDKSGLPSDRFSAERTGGSVSTLTIQRTQQEDSAVYLCASSSDWRETQYFGPGTRLLVL.

CDR3 loop: CAWSVGMGNQPQHF. In DNA form, the CDR3 reads TGTGCCTGGAGTGTGGGTATGGGAAATCAGCCCCAGCATTTT. This chain joins TRBV30 and TRBJ1-5; D call uncertain. CDR1 and CDR2 (germline): GTSNPN, SVGIG (reference sequence). The length of the CDR3 is 14 residues. V dropped 0 bases and J dropped 4 bases, with 10 bases sitting between them.

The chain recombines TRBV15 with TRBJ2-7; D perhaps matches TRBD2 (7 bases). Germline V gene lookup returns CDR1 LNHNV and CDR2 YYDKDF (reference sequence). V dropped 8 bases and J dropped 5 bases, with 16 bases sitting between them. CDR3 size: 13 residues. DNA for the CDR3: TGTGCCACCCGCGGGGGCGCAAACCACGAGCAGTACTTC. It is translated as CATRGGANHEQYF.

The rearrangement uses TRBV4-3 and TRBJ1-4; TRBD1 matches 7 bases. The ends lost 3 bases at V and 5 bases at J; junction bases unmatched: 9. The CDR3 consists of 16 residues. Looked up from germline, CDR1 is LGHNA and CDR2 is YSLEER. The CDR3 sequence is CASSQTGTVWNEKLFF. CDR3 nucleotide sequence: TGCGCCAGCAGCCAGACCGGGACAGTTTGGAATGAAAAACTGTTTTTT.

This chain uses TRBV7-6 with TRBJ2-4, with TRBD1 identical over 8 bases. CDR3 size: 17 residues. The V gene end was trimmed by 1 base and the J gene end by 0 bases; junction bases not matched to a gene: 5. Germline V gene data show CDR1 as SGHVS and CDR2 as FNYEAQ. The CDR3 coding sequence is TGTGCCAGCAGCTTAGGGGCAGGGGGCTCAGCCAAAAACATTCAGTACTTC. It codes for CASSLGAGGSAKNIQYF.